The 16 T cell receptor beta chains below all came from one sample that was sequenced in a study of vaccination and CD4 T cells after COVID-19. The treatment denotes: roughly nine-day PBMC culture with coronavirus spike peptide pools or control peptides (ViraFEST assay). The Oncomine TCR Beta short-read assay was what sequenced the DNA obtained from cultured CD4+ T cells. TCRdb independently ran MiXCR on the PCR reads; one entry per CDR3 protein. The sample lists more than 15,000 distinct CDR3 sequences; roughly two fifths were seen once. Their recognized antigens are unknown. The specimen was CD4+ T cells from blood, cultured in vitro. These TCRs come from a human donor who had recovered from COVID-19.

The V gene is TRBV19, the J gene TRBJ1-2; tentative D call: TRBD1 (6 bases). The CDR3 extends over 13 amino acids. Germline lookup yields CDR1 LNHDA and CDR2 SQIVND (reference sequence). The germline V and J ends were trimmed by 6 bases and 4 bases, with 12 bases remaining between them. DNA of the CDR3: TGTGCCAGTAGCCCCCAGGGGTTCTATGGCTACACCTTC. This gives the protein CASSPQGFYGYTF.

This clonotype has more than one count but fewer than ten. The chain has TRBV24-1 and TRBJ2-5, with 12 bases that match TRBD2. The CDR3 totals 18 residues. After removal of 4 bases from V and 4 bases from J, the junction contained 12 bases not matched to a gene. The germline gives CDR1 KGHDR, CDR2 SFDVKD. CDR3 nucleotide sequence: TGTGCCACCAGTGAGCCTAGCGGGGGGGCCAAGATAAGAGAGACCCAGTACTTC. This sequence encodes CATSEPSGGAKIRETQYF.

This clonotype was seen more than once but under ten times. Because the CDR3's place on the DNA is in doubt, the DNA is left out and the CDR3 is given as listed by TCRdb. The chain is built from TRBV7-5 and TRBJ2-2; the D call of TRBD1 is as the table states it, not checked on the DNA. TRBV7-5 is a documented pseudogene. Ends included, the CDR3 has 18 residues. The CDR3 reads CISVPDSTRLNNTGELFF.

This clonotype was seen a handful of times. V is TRBV11-3 and J is TRBJ2-2; TRBD1 aligns across 8 bases. Trimming took 4 bases from V and 5 from J; bases not matched to a gene: 6. The CDR3 has 15 amino acids. Germline CDR1 reads SGHNT; CDR2 reads YENEEA. Written as DNA, the CDR3 is TGTGCCAGCAGCTCAGGGGGCCTCGGGACCGGGGAGCTGTTTTTT. Protein sequence: CASSSGGLGTGELFF.

By sample fraction, this clonotype is medium-sized (0.01 to 0.1%). The chain is built from TRBV12-3 or TRBV12-4 and TRBJ2-5; the D is unclear. The CDR3 runs 11 residues. The V gene lost 6 bases and the J gene lost 5 bases, with 7 bases spanning the gap. Here the CDR3 DNA reads TGTGCCAGCAGCCGCACGGAGACCCAGTACTTC. It codes for CASSRTETQYF.

This clonotype came up a few times. The chain carries TRBV28 and TRBJ2-5; tentatively, D is TRBD1 or TRBD2 (5 bases each). Germline V gene data show CDR1 as MDHEN and CDR2 as SYDVKM. V lost 5 bases and J 7 bases, leaving 14 bases between the germline ends. This CDR3 spans 13 amino acids. The CDR3 sequence is CASSTTARGTQYF. The CDR3 DNA reads TGTGCCAGCAGTACGACAGCCCGGGGGACCCAGTACTTC.

The V and J genes are TRBV19 and TRBJ1-3; D is possibly TRBD1 (5 bases). The CDR3 covers 14 residues. Deletions cut 4 bases from V and 3 bases from J, with 10 bases between. Germline CDR1 and CDR2: LNHDA and SQIVND (reference sequence). CDR3 DNA sequence: TGTGCCAGTAGTAGGGACGTCAATGGAAACACCATATATTTT. It yields the protein CASSRDVNGNTIYF.

The table lists this clonotype with a few counts. The genes are TRBV28 and TRBJ2-7; weak D call: TRBD2 (6 bases). The CDR3 is 17 residues long. Per germline, CDR1 MDHEN and CDR2 SYDVKM. Trimming removed 3 bases at V and 2 bases at J, with 20 bases between. The CDR3, as DNA: TGTGCCAGCAGTTTGGACGACATTGGGGACTTAACCTACGAGCAGTACTTC. Translated: CASSLDDIGDLTYEQYF.

V usage is TRBV11-2 and J usage is TRBJ2-7; D is uncertain. CDR3 size: 12 residues. Per germline, CDR1 SGHAT and CDR2 FQNNGV. Deletions cut 5 bases from V and 3 bases from J, with 8 bases between. CDR3 nucleotides: TGTGCCAGCAGCCCAAGGGTCTACGAGCAGTACTTC. It is translated as CASSPRVYEQYF.

The chain carries TRBV20-1 and TRBJ2-7, with 15 positions matching TRBD2. J was trimmed by 3 bases and V by 4 bases; bases with no gene match: 7. Germline CDR1 is DFQATT and CDR2 is SNEGSKA (reference sequence). The CDR3 spans 16 residues. DNA of the CDR3: TGCAGTGCTACCAAGGGACTAGCGGGAGGAATCTACGAGCAGTACTTC. It encodes CSATKGLAGGIYEQYF.

This chain joins TRBV6-5 and TRBJ2-1, with 10 bases fitting TRBD1. The CDR3 is made up of 15 amino acids. J gave up 9 bases and V 2 bases, and 7 bases lay outside the gene matches. The germline gives CDR1 MNHEY, CDR2 SVGAGI. The chain's CDR3 is CASSYRGTGEIEQFF. The CDR3 region has the DNA TGTGCCAGCAGTTACCGGGGGACAGGGGAGATTGAGCAGTTCTTC.

The gene calls are TRBV20-1 and TRBJ1-5; no reliable D call. The germline CDR1 and CDR2 sequences are DFQATT and SNEGSKA (reference sequence). Trimming left V 0 bases short and J 4 bases short, with 10 bases between. CDR3 length: 14 amino acids. CDR3 region: CSARDPQVNQPQHF. CDR3 nucleotides: TGCAGTGCTAGAGATCCCCAGGTTAATCAGCCCCAGCATTTT.

There are a few counts of this clonotype. This chain uses TRBV28 with TRBJ1-6; D possibly corresponds to TRBD1 (5 bases). The CDR3 has 15 residues. The V end lost 5 bases, the J end lost 0 bases, and 8 bases lay between the germline ends. The germline CDR1 and CDR2 sequences are MDHEN and SYDVKM. CDR3 region: CASSGAISYNSPLHF. For the CDR3, the DNA is TGTGCCAGCAGTGGGGCGATCTCCTATAATTCACCCCTCCACTTT.

This clonotype was counted only a few times. This sequence joins TRBV24-1 and TRBJ2-2, with a possible D match to TRBD1 (5 bases). Germline V gene lookup returns CDR1 KGHDR and CDR2 SFDVKD. The CDR3 extends over 17 amino acids. Trimming took 4 bases from V and 0 from J, leaving 14 bases between them. The CDR3: CATSELRASANTGELFF. CDR3 nucleotides: TGTGCCACCAGTGAACTCAGGGCCTCGGCGAACACCGGGGAGCTGTTTTTT.

This rearrangement joins TRBV24-1 to TRBJ1-1; 7 bases are a match to TRBD1. The CDR3 contains 14 residues. The V gene's germline CDR1 is KGHDR and CDR2 SFDVKD. V lost 7 bases, J lost 2 bases, and 6 bases stayed unmatched. CDR3 protein: CATSPTGTNTEAFF. CDR3 DNA sequence: TGTGCCACCAGCCCGACAGGGACCAACACTGAAGCTTTCTTT.

This clonotype turned up a few times. The genes are TRBV30 and TRBJ1-1; D is unclear. V was shortened by 3 bases and J by 0 bases, with 17 bases between the two germline ends. The CDR3 runs 16 residues. CDR1 GTSNPN and CDR2 SVGIG come from the germline V gene (reference sequence). CDR3 region: CAWRTEGPYLNTEAFF. The CDR3 DNA follows: TGTGCCTGGAGGACCGAGGGTCCTTATCTGAACACTGAAGCTTTCTTT.